The clone carrying this T cell receptor (beta chain) has ten or more counts. Its specificity is not known. The CDR3 has 13 residues. The germline V gene encodes CDR1 MDHEN and CDR2 SYDVKM. The J segment lost 4 bases and the V segment lost 10 bases, leaving 8 bases of the junction unmatched. These data belong to a study of T-cell reconstitution after alpha-beta-depleted transplantation in children. Library preparation (for TCRbeta) was performed with unique molecular identifiers. Each CDR3 protein gets one entry after TCRdb re-called the PCR reads with MiXCR. The sample has hundreds of thousands of distinct CDR3 sequences, roughly 11% seen once. The study, taken as a whole, reports: The authors attributed T-cell counts and diversity one year after transplant mostly to newly produced T cells.

The gene calls are TRBV28 and TRBJ2-7; TRBD1 matches at 9 bases. Sample: PBMCs, taken before TCRalphabeta/CD19-depleted stem cell transplant. This clonotype was obtained from a child under two years old with acute myeloid leukemia, due to receive a stem cell transplant. The CDR3 is CATRTGAYYEQYF. For the CDR3, the DNA is TGTGCCACCAGGACAGGGGCTTATTACGAGCAGTACTTC.